This TCR beta chain was documented in a study of cytomegalovirus exposure and HLA in healthy donors. Study outcomes and limitations: Specific recognition of CMV antigens was confirmed in vitro for a few chains (all CMV-associated).

For this clone: Its target is unknown.

TCRdb keeps only in-frame clones here, not all; method: immunoSEQ multiplex PCR. The sample contains around 170,000 clones, 85% of which appear only once. This CDR3 has 15 residues. The germline gives CDR1 GTSNPN, CDR2 SVGIG (reference sequence). The V end was cut by 5 bases, the J end by 1 base, with 15 bases between. Sequenced sample: PBMCs. The clonotype comes from a man aged 18 to 29 in good health and CMV-seropositive. This rearrangement joins TRBV30 to TRBJ2-1; perhaps TRBD1 as D (5 bases). The CDR3: CAWGVKGWSYNEQFF. The CDR3 DNA reads as TGTGCCTGGGGGGTCAAGGGGTGGTCCTACAATGAGCAGTTCTTC.